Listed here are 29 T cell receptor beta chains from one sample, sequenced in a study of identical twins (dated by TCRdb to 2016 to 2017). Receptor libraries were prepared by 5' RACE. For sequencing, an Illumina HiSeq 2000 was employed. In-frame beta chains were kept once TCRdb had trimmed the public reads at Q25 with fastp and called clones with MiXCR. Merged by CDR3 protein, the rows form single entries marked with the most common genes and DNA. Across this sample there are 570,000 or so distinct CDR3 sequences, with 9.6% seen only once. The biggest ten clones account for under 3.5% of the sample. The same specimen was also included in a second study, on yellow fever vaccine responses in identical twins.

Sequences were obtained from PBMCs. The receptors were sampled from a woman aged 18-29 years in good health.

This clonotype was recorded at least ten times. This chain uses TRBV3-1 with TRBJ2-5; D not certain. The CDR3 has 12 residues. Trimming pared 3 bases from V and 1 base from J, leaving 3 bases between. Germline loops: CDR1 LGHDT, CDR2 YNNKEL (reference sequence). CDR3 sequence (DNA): TGTGCCAGCAGCCACAGCCAAGAGACCCAGTACTTC. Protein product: CASSHSQETQYF.

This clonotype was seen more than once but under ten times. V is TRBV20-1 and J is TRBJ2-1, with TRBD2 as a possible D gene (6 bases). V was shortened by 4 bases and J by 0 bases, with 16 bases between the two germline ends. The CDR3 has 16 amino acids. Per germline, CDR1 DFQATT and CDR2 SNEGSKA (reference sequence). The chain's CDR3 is CSATVPLADSYNEQFF. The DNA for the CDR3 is TGCAGTGCTACTGTTCCACTAGCCGACTCCTACAATGAGCAGTTCTTC.

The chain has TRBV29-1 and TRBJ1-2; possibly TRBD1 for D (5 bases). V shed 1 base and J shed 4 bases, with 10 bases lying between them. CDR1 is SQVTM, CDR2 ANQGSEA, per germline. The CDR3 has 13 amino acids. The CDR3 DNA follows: TGCAGCGTTGAAGGCCAGGGTACCTATGGCTACACCTTC. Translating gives CSVEGQGTYGYTF.

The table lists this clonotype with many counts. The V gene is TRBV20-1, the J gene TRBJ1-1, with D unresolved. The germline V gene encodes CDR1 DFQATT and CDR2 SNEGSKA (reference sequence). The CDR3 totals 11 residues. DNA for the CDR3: TGCAGCTTCGCCGCCTTGACTGAAGCTTTCTTT. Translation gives CSFAALTEAFF.

In nucleotides, the CDR3 is TGCGCCAGCAGCCAAGTTTTACACACCCTAGGGTACGAGCAGTACTTC. It codes for CASSQVLHTLGYEQYF. The gene calls are TRBV4-1 and TRBJ2-7, with no clear D. Germline V gene sequence: CDR1 MGHRA, CDR2 YSYEKL. Trimming shortened V by 1 base and J by 4 bases, and 17 bases separated the two germline ends. There are 16 residues in the CDR3.

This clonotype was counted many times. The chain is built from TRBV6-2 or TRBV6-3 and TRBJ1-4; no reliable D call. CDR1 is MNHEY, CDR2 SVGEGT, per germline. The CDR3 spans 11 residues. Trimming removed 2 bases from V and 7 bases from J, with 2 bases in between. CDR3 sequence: CASSYGEKLFF. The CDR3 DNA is TGTGCCAGCAGTTACGGTGAAAAACTGTTTTTT.

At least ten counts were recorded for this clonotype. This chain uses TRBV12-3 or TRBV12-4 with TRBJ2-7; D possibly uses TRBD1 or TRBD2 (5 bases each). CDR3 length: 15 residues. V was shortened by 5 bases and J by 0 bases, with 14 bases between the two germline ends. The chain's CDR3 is CASSPGTSSSYEQYF. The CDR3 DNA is TGTGCCAGCAGTCCCGGGACGTCGAGCTCCTACGAGCAGTACTTC.

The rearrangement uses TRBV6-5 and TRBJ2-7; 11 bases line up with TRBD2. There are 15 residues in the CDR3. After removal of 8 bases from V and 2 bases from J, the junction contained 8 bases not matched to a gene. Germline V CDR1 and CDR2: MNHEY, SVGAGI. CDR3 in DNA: TGTGCCAGCCGTACTAGCGGGGGAGAAACCTACGAGCAGTACTTC. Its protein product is CASRTSGGETYEQYF.

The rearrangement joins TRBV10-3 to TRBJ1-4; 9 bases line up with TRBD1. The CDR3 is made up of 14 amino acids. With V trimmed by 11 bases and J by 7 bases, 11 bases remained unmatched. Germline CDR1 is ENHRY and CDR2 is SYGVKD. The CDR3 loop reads CAARPGTGSEKLFF. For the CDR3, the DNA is TGTGCCGCCCGTCCCGGGACAGGGTCTGAAAAACTGTTTTTT.

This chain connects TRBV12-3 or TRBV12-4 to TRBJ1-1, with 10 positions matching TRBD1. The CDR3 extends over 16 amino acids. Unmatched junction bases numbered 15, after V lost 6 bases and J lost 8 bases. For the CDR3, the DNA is TGTGCCAGCAGCTCATCTAAGGGACAGGGGCTATCAGAAGCTTTCTTT. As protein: CASSSSKGQGLSEAFF.

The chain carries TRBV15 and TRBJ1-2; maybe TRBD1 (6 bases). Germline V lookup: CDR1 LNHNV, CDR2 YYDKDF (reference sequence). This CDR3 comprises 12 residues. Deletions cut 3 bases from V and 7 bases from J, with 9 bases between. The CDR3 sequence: CATSRMTGGYTF. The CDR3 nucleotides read TGTGCCACCAGCAGGATGACAGGTGGCTACACCTTC. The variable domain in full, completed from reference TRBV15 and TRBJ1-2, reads DAMVIQNPRYQVTQFGKPVTLSCSQTLNHNVMYWYQQKSSQAPKLLFHYYDKDFNNEADTPDNFQSRRPNTSFCFLDIRSPGLGDTAMYLCATSRMTGGYTFGSGTRLTVV.

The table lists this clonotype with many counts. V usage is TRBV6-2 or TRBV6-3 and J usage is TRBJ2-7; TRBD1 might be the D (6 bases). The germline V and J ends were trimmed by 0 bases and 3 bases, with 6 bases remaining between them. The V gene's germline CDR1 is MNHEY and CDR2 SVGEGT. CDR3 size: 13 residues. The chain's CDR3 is CASSYSDSYEQYF. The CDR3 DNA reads TGTGCCAGCAGTTACTCGGACAGCTACGAGCAGTACTTC.

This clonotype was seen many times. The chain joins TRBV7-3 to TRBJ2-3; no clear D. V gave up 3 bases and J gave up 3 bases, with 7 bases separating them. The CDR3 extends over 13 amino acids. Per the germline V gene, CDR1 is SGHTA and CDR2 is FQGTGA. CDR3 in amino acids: CASSFMLTDTQYF. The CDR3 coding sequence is TGTGCCAGCAGCTTTATGCTGACAGATACGCAGTATTTT.

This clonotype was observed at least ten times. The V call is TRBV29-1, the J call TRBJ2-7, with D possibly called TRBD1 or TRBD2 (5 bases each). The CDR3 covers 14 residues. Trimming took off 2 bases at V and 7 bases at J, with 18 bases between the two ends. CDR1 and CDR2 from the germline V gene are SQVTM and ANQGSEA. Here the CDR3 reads CSVEKGPPSREQYF. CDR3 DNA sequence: TGCAGCGTTGAAAAGGGACCGCCTAGTAGGGAGCAGTACTTC.

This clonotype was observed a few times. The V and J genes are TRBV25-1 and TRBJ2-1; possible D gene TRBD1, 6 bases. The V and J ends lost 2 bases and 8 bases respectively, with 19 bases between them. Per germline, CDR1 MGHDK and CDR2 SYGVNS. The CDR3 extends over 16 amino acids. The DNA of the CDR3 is TGTGCCAGCAGTGAAACAGGGTCTAGCAGTCATCATGAGCAGTTCTTC. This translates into CASSETGSSSHHEQFF.

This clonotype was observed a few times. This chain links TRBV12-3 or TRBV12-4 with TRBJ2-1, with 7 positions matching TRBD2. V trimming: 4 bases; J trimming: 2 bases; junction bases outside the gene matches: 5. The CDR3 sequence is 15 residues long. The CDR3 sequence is CASSYPGRPYNEQFF. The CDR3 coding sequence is TGTGCCAGCAGTTATCCCGGGAGGCCCTACAATGAGCAGTTCTTC.

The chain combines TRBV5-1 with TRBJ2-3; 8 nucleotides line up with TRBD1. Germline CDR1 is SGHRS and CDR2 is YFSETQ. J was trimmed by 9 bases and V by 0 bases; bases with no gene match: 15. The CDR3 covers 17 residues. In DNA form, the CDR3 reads TGCGCCAGCAGCTTGGGGGGAACAGGGGGAGCACGGGAAACGCAGTATTTT. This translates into CASSLGGTGGARETQYF.

CDR3 sequence (DNA): TGTGCCAGTAGTATCGGGACAGAAGCCTACGAGCAGTACTTC. This translates into CASSIGTEAYEQYF. V gene TRBV19 combines with J gene TRBJ2-7, with 7 bases lining up with TRBD1. V dropped 3 bases and J dropped 2; count of bases not matched to a gene: 4. The CDR3 covers 14 residues. CDR1 LNHDA and CDR2 SQIVND come from the germline V gene (reference sequence).

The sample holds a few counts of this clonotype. The CDR3 region is CASSMSGTGSDTQYF. CDR3 bases: TGTGCCAGCAGCATGTCCGGGACAGGGTCAGATACGCAGTATTTT. The chain employs TRBV12-3 or TRBV12-4 and TRBJ2-3; 9 bases line up with TRBD1. Germline trimming cut 6 bases from V and 4 bases from J; bases unmatched to any gene: 8. The length of the CDR3 is 15 residues.

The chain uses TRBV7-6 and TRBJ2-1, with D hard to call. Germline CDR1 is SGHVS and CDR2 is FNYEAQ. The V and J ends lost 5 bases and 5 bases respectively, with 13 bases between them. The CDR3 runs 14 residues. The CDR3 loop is CASSPPPPDNEQFF. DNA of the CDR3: TGTGCCAGCAGCCCACCCCCCCCGGACAATGAGCAGTTCTTC.

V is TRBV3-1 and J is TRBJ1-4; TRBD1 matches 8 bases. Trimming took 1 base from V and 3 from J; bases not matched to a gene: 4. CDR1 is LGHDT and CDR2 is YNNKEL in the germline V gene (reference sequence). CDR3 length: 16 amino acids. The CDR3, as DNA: TGTGCCAGCAGCCAAGCACAGGGGGGAGCTAATGAAAAACTGTTTTTT. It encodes CASSQAQGGANEKLFF.

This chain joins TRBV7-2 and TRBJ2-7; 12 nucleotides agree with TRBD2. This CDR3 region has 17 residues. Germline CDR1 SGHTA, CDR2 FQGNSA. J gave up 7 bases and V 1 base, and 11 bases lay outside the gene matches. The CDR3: CASSLGLASGGAQEQYF. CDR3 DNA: TGTGCCAGCAGCTTAGGGTTGGCTAGCGGGGGGGCTCAAGAGCAGTACTTC. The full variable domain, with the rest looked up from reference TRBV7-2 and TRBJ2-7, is GAGVSQSPSNKVTEKGKDVELRCDPISGHTALYWYRQSLGQGLEFLIYFQGNSAPDKSGLPSDRFSAERTGGSVSTLTIQRTQQEDSAVYLCASSLGLASGGAQEQYFGPGTRLTVT.

CDR3 protein: CASSPSRTDYQETQYF. The CDR3 DNA sequence: TGTGCCAGCAGCCCATCCAGGACGGACTACCAAGAGACCCAGTACTTC. J is TRBJ2-5 and V is TRBV7-6, with D perhaps matching TRBD2 (5 bases). The CDR3 is 16 residues long. Germline loops: CDR1 SGHVS, CDR2 FNYEAQ. Trimming stripped 5 bases from V and 0 bases from J, with 16 bases between. The variable domain in full, completed from reference TRBV7-6 and TRBJ2-5, reads GAGVSQSPRYKVTKRGQDVALRCDPISGHVSLYWYRQALGQGPEFLTYFNYEAQQDKSGLPNDRFSAERPEGSISTLTIQRTEQRDSAMYRCASSPSRTDYQETQYFGPGTRLLVL.

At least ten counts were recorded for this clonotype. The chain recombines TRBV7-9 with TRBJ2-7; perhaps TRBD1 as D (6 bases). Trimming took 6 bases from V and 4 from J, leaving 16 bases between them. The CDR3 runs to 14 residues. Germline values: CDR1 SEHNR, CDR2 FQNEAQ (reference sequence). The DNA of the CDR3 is TGTGCCAGCAGGTCATCAGGGCAGGGGTACGAGCAGTACTTC. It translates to CASRSSGQGYEQYF.

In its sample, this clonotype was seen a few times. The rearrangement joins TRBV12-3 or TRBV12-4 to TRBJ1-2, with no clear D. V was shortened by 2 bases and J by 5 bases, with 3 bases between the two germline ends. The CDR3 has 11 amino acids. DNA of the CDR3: TGTGCCAGCAGTTTACGGTATGGCTACACCTTC. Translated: CASSLRYGYTF.

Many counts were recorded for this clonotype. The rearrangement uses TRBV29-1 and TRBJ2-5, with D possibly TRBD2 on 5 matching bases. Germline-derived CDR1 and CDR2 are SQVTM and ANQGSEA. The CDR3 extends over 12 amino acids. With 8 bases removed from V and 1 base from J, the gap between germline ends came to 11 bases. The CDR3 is CSIVGLQETQYF. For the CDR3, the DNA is TGCAGCATTGTAGGACTCCAAGAGACCCAGTACTTC.

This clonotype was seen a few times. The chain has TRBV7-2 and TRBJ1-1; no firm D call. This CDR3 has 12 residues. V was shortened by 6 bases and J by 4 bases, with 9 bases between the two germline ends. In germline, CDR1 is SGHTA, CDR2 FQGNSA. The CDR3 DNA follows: TGTGCCAGCAGGATACAGCCCACTGAAGCTTTCTTT. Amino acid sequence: CASRIQPTEAFF.

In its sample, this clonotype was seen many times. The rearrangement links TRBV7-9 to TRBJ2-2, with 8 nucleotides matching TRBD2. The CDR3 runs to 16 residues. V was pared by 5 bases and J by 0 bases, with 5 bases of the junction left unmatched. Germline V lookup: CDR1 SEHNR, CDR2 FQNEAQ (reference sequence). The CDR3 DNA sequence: TGTGCCAGCAGCCGATATAGCGGGACGAACACCGGGGAGCTGTTTTTT. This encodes CASSRYSGTNTGELFF.

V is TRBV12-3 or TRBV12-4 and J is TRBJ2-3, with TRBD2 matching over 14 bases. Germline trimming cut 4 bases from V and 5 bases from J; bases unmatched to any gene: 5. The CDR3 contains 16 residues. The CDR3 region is CASSYRLAGGQDTQYF. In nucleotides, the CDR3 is TGTGCCAGCAGTTACCGACTAGCGGGGGGGCAAGATACGCAGTATTTT.